The rows below give T cell receptor beta chains drawn from one sample of a study of cytomegalovirus exposure and HLA in healthy donors. The table came from immunoSEQ multiplex PCR; TCRdb's copy has only in-frame clones and leaves some out. Here the sample spans about 150,000 clones, roughly 77% being singletons. Sequenced material: PBMCs. The receptors come from a man aged 30-40 years in good health and CMV-seropositive. Both conserved end residues are part of each CDR3. The order of the fields is CDR3 length, J gene, V gene, CDR3 protein.

cdr3_length: 13
j_call: TRBJ2-3
v_call: TRBV30
cdr3_aa: CAWGKVNVRTQYF

cdr3_length: 15
j_call: TRBJ1-1
v_call: TRBV9
cdr3_aa: CASSPGGQLNTEAFF

cdr3_length: 15
j_call: TRBJ2-3
v_call: TRBV1
cdr3_aa: CTTKGRVGRPGTQYF

cdr3_length: 14
j_call: TRBJ2-7
v_call: TRBV30
cdr3_aa: CAWRVLAGGYEQYF

cdr3_length: 17
j_call: TRBJ2-3
v_call: TRBV5-1
cdr3_aa: CASSLIGLAVSTDTQYF

cdr3_length: 11
j_call: TRBJ1-1
v_call: TRBV7-2
cdr3_aa: CASSRNTEAFF

cdr3_length: 14
j_call: TRBJ2-7
v_call: TRBV7-9
cdr3_aa: CASSSPGEPDEQYF

cdr3_length: 14
j_call: TRBJ1-1
v_call: TRBV7-3
cdr3_aa: CASSLTQGITGAFF

cdr3_length: 14
j_call: TRBJ2-5
v_call: TRBV6-6
cdr3_aa: CASSYSGGAETQYF

cdr3_length: 13
j_call: TRBJ2-1
v_call: TRBV28
cdr3_aa: CASSSGTPSEQFF

cdr3_length: 14
j_call: TRBJ1-1
v_call: TRBV9
cdr3_aa: CASSPSGGGTEAFF

cdr3_length: 15
j_call: TRBJ2-2
v_call: TRBV7-6
cdr3_aa: CASSLRTSGTGELFF

cdr3_length: 14
j_call: TRBJ2-7
v_call: TRBV29-1
cdr3_aa: CSTRQGPFSYEQYF

cdr3_length: 16
j_call: TRBJ2-3
v_call: TRBV19
cdr3_aa: CASSTAGAPPTDTQYF

cdr3_length: 13
j_call: TRBJ2-5
v_call: TRBV21-1
cdr3_aa: CASNYPGRETQYF

cdr3_length: 11
j_call: TRBJ1-1
v_call: TRBV19
cdr3_aa: CASTTGSEAFF

cdr3_length: 13
j_call: TRBJ2-7
v_call: TRBV6-1
cdr3_aa: CASIISDAYEQYF

cdr3_length: 14
j_call: TRBJ1-1
v_call: TRBV11-1
cdr3_aa: CASSAGRLNTEAFF

cdr3_length: 15
j_call: TRBJ1-2
v_call: TRBV21-1
cdr3_aa: CARRGQNRDHYGYTF

cdr3_length: 15
j_call: TRBJ1-2
v_call: TRBV30
cdr3_aa: CAWSSPPQGIYGYTF

cdr3_length: 11
j_call: TRBJ2-5
v_call: TRBV12-5
cdr3_aa: CARGSAGTQYF

cdr3_length: 13
j_call: TRBJ1-1
v_call: TRBV30
cdr3_aa: CAWSGTGNTEAFF

cdr3_length: 17
j_call: TRBJ1-2
v_call: TRBV11-2
cdr3_aa: CASSLDPGQGAAYGYTF

cdr3_length: 15
j_call: TRBJ2-3
v_call: TRBV6-5
cdr3_aa: CASSWSTGPTDTQYF

cdr3_length: 10
j_call: TRBJ1-2
v_call: TRBV30
cdr3_aa: CAWSSGGYTF

cdr3_length: 15
j_call: TRBJ1-1
v_call: TRBV4-3
cdr3_aa: CASSQESQGYTEAFF

cdr3_length: 16
j_call: TRBJ1-1
v_call: TRBV25-1
cdr3_aa: CASSDPGQGARTEAFF

cdr3_length: 13
j_call: TRBJ1-3
v_call: TRBV7-3
cdr3_aa: CASSPGSGNTIYF

cdr3_length: 15
j_call: TRBJ1-4
v_call: TRBV5-4
cdr3_aa: CASSLTGTGGEKLFF

cdr3_length: 15
j_call: TRBJ1-5
v_call: TRBV30
cdr3_aa: CAWSEAGGPYQPQHF

cdr3_length: 14
j_call: TRBJ2-6
v_call: TRBV30
cdr3_aa: CAWGAHSGANVLTF

cdr3_length: 14
j_call: TRBJ2-5
v_call: TRBV5-1
cdr3_aa: CASSPRTGRETQYF

cdr3_length: 14
j_call: TRBJ1-4
v_call: TRBV29-1
cdr3_aa: CSVQGVRSHEKLFF

cdr3_length: 14
j_call: TRBJ1-4
v_call: TRBV5-4
cdr3_aa: CASRGGTKNEKLFF

cdr3_length: 15
j_call: TRBJ1-5
v_call: TRBV19
cdr3_aa: CASSIVMGSHQPQHF

cdr3_length: 14
j_call: TRBJ2-5
v_call: TRBV4-2
cdr3_aa: CASSRGLPQETQYF

cdr3_length: 15
j_call: TRBJ1-2
v_call: TRBV2
cdr3_aa: CASRVYRPANYGYTF

cdr3_length: 15
j_call: TRBJ2-3
v_call: TRBV4-2
cdr3_aa: CASGPQAGGLDTQYF

cdr3_length: 16
j_call: TRBJ2-1
v_call: TRBV7-7
cdr3_aa: CASSLDLAGGRGEQFF

cdr3_length: 10
j_call: TRBJ1-1
v_call: TRBV10-2
cdr3_aa: CASRDSEAFF

cdr3_length: 13
j_call: TRBJ2-1
v_call: TRBV29-1
cdr3_aa: CSLAGGQVHEQFF

cdr3_length: 16
j_call: TRBJ2-3
v_call: TRBV30
cdr3_aa: CAWSSGLAGGPDTQYF

cdr3_length: 12
j_call: TRBJ2-7
v_call: TRBV10-3
cdr3_aa: CAISGASYEQYF

cdr3_length: 15
j_call: TRBJ1-5
v_call: TRBV2
cdr3_aa: CASSPDRAGGQPQHF

cdr3_length: 15
j_call: TRBJ1-3
v_call: TRBV16
cdr3_aa: CASSLGQNSGNTIYF

cdr3_length: 16
j_call: TRBJ2-7
v_call: TRBV6-4
cdr3_aa: CASSLPLRQGNNEQYF

cdr3_length: 15
j_call: TRBJ1-2
v_call: TRBV2
cdr3_aa: CASSEALRRGYGYTF

cdr3_length: 14
j_call: TRBJ1-2
v_call: TRBV13
cdr3_aa: CATARAGSNYGYTF

cdr3_length: 15
j_call: TRBJ2-7
v_call: TRBV5-1
cdr3_aa: CASSLRSWTGNEQYF

cdr3_length: 13
j_call: TRBJ2-5
v_call: TRBV5-1
cdr3_aa: CASGQDGQETQYF

cdr3_length: 15
j_call: TRBJ2-7
v_call: TRBV11-2
cdr3_aa: CASRSGQPALRTQYF

cdr3_length: 14
j_call: TRBJ1-2
v_call: TRBV5-4
cdr3_aa: CASSLGSGGYGYTF

cdr3_length: 19
j_call: TRBJ2-2
v_call: TRBV29-1
cdr3_aa: CSVEDDLGFSGANTGELFF

cdr3_length: 15
j_call: TRBJ2-7
v_call: TRBV21-1
cdr3_aa: CASSQKDREDYEQYF

cdr3_length: 14
j_call: TRBJ2-3
v_call: TRBV2
cdr3_aa: CASNWELDADTQYF

cdr3_length: 14
j_call: TRBJ1-5
v_call: TRBV4-1
cdr3_aa: CASSPFGGSQPQHF

cdr3_length: 14
j_call: TRBJ1-1
v_call: TRBV7-9
cdr3_aa: CASRDGGMNTEAFF

cdr3_length: 12
j_call: TRBJ1-1
v_call: TRBV10-3
cdr3_aa: CAIRETGTEAFF

cdr3_length: 15
j_call: TRBJ1-1
v_call: TRBV4-1
cdr3_aa: CASSQDPQPSSEAFF